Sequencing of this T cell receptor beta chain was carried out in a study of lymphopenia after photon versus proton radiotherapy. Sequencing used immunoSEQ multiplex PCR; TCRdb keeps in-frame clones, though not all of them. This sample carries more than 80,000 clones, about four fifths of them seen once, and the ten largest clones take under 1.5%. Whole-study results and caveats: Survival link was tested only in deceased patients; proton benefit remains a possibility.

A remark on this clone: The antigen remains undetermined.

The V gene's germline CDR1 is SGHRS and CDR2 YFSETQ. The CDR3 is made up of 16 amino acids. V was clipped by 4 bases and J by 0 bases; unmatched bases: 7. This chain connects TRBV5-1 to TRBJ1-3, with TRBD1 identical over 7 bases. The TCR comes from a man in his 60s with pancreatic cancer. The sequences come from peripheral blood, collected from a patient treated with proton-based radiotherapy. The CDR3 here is CASSRDSTSSGNTIYF. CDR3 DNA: TGCGCCAGCAGCCGGGACAGCACATCCTCTGGAAACACCATATATTTT.